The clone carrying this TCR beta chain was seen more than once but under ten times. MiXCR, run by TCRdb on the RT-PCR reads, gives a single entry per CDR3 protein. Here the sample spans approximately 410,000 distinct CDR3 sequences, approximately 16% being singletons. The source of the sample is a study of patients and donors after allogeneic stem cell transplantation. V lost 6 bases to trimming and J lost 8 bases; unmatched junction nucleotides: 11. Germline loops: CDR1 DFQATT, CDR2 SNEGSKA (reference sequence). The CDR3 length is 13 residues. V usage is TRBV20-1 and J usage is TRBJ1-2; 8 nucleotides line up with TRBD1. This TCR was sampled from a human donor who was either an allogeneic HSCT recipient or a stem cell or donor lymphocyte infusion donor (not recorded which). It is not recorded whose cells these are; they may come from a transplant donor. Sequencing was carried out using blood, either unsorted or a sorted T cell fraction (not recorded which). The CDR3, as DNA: TGCAGTGCCCCAGAGCGGACAGGGAACGGCTACACCTTC. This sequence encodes CSAPERTGNGYTF.